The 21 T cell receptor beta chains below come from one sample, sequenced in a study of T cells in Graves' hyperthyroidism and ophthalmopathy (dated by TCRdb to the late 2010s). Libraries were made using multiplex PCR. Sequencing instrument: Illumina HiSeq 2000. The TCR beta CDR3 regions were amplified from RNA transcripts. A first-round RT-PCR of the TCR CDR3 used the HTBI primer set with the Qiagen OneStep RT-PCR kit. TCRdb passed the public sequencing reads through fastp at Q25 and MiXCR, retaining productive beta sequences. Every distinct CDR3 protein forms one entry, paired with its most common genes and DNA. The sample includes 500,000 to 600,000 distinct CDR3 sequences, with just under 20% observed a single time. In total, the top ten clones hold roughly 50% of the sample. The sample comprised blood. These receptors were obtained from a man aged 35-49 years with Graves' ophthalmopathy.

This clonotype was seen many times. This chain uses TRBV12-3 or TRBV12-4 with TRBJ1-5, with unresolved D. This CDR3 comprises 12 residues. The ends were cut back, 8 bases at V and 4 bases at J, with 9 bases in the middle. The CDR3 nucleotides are TGTGCCAGCTCGGACGGGAATCAGCCCCAGCATTTT. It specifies CASSDGNQPQHF.

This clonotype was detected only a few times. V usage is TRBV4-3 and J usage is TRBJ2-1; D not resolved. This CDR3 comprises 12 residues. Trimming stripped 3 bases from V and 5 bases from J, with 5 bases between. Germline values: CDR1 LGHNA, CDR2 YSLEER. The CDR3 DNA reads TGCGCCAGCAGCCAGGGCAACAATGAGCAGTTCTTC. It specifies CASSQGNNEQFF.

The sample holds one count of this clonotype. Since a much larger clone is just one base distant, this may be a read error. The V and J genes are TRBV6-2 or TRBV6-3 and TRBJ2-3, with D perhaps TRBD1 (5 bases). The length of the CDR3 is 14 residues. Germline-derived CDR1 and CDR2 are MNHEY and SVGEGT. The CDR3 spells CAGSTMGLADTQYF. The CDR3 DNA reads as TGTGCCGGCAGTACCATGGGGCTTGCGGATACGCAGTATTTT.

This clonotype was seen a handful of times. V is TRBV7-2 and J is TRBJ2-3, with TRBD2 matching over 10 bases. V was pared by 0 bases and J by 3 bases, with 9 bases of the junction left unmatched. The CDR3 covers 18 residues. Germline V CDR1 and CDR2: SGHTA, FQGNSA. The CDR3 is CASSLASLAGGLTDTQYF. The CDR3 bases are TGTGCCAGCAGCTTAGCCTCCTTAGCGGGAGGACTGACAGATACGCAGTATTTT.

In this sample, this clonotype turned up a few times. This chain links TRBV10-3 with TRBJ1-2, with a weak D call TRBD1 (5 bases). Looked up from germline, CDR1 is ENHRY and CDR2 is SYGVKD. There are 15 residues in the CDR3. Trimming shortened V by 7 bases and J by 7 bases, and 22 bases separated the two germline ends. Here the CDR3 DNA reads TGTGCCATCACCGGGGAGCGGGGGACGCGTAGTGGCTACACCTTC. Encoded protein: CAITGERGTRSGYTF.

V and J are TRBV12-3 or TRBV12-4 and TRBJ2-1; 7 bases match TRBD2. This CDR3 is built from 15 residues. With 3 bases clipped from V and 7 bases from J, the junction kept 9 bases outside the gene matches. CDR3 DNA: TGTGCCAGCAGTTTGTTAGGGGAGGGCTGGAATGAGCAGTTCTTC. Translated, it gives CASSLLGEGWNEQFF.

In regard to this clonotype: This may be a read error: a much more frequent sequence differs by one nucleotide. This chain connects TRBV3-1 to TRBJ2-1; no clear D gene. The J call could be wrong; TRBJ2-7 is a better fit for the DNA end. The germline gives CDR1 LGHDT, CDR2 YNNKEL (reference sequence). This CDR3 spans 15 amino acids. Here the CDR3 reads CASSQVSQPPNEQYF. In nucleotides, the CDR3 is TGTGCCAGCAGCCAAGTTTCTCAGCCCCCAAATGAGCAGTACTTC.

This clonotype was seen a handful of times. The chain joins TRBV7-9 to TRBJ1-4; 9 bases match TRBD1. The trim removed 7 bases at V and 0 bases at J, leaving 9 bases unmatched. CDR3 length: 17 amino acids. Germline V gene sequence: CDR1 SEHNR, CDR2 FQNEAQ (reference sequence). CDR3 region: CASMGQGSFTTNEKLFF. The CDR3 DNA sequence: TGTGCCAGCATGGGACAGGGATCTTTTACAACTAATGAAAAACTGTTTTTT.

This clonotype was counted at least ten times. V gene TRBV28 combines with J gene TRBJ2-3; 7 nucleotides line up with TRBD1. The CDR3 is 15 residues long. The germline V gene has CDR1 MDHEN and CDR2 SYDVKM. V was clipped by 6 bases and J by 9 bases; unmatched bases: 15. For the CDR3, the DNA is TGTGCCAGCAGAAATGAGGGGGCCCCACAAGGGACGCAGTATTTT. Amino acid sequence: CASRNEGAPQGTQYF. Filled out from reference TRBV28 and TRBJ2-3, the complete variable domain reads DVKVTQSSRYLVKRTGEKVFLECVQDMDHENMFWYRQDPGLGLRLIYFSYDVKMKEKGDIPEGYSVSREKKERFSLILESASTNQTSMYLCASRNEGAPQGTQYFGPGTRLTVL.

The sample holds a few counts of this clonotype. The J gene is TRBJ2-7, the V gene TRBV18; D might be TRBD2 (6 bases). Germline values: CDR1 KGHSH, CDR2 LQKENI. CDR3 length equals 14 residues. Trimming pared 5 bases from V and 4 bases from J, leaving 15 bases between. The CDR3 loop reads CASSSRPGDYEQYF. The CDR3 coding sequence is TGTGCCAGCTCATCCCGGCCGGGAGATTACGAGCAGTACTTC.

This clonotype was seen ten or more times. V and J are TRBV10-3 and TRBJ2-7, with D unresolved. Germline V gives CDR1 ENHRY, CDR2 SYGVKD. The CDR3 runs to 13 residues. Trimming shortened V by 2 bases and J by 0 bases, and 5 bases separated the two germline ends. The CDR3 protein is CAISEQSSYEQYF. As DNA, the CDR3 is TGTGCCATCAGTGAGCAGAGCTCCTACGAGCAGTACTTC.

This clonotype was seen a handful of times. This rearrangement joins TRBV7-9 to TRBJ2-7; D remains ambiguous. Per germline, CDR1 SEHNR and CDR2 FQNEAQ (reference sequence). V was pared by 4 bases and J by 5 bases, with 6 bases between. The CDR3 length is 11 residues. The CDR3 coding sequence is TGTGCCAGCAGCTACCGGGACGAGCAGTACTTC. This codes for CASSYRDEQYF.

CDR3 protein: CASSPLPGRGPLNTEAFF. In DNA, the CDR3 is TGTGCCAGTAGTCCCCTCCCGGGCAGGGGGCCCCTGAACACTGAAGCTTTCTTT. This chain connects TRBV19 to TRBJ1-1, with TRBD1 matching 8 bases. The J segment lost 0 bases and the V segment lost 5 bases, leaving 14 bases of the junction unmatched. The germline V gene encodes CDR1 LNHDA and CDR2 SQIVND (reference sequence). This CDR3 spans 18 amino acids.

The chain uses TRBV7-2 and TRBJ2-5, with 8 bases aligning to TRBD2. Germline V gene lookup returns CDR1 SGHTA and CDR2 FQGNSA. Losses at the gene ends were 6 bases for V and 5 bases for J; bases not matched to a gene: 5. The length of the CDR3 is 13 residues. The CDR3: CASRRGLDETQYF. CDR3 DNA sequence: TGTGCCAGCAGGAGGGGACTAGATGAGACCCAGTACTTC.

This CDR3 reads CATGLVSNQPQHF. The CDR3, as DNA: TGTGCCACAGGACTCGTTAGCAATCAGCCCCAGCATTTT. The chain carries TRBV27 and TRBJ1-5; no clear D gene. In germline, CDR1 is MNHEY, CDR2 SMNVEV (reference sequence). The CDR3 has 13 amino acids. The germline V and J ends were trimmed by 10 bases and 0 bases, with 10 bases remaining between them.

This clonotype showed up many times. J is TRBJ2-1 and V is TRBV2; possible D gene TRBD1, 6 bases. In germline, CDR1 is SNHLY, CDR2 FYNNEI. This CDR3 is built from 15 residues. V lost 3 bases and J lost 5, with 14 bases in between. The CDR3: CASSDSTGRDNEQFF. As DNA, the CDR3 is TGTGCCAGCAGTGATTCGACAGGCCGGGACAATGAGCAGTTCTTC.

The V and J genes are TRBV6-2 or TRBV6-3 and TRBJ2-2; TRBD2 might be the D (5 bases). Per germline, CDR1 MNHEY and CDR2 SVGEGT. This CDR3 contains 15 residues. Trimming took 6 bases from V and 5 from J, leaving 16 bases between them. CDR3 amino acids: CASRPSGTPTGELFF. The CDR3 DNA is TGTGCCAGCAGGCCCAGCGGCACCCCAACCGGGGAGCTGTTTTTT.

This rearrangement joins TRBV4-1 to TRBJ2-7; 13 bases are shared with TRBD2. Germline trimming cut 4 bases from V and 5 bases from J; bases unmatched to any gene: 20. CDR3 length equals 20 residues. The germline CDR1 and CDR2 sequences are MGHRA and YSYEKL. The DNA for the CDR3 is TGCGCCAGCAGCCTCGGACTAGCGGGAGTTCGGGGCGCAGGGGCCGACGAGCAGTACTTC. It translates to CASSLGLAGVRGAGADEQYF.

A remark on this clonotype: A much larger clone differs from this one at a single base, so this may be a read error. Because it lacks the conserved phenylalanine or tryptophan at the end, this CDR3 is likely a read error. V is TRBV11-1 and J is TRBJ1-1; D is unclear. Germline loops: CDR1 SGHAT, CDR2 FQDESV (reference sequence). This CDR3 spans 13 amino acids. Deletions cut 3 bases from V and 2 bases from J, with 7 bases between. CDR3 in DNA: TGTGCCAGCAGCTTTCCCCATAACACTGAAGCTTTCTCT. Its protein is CASSFPHNTEAFS.

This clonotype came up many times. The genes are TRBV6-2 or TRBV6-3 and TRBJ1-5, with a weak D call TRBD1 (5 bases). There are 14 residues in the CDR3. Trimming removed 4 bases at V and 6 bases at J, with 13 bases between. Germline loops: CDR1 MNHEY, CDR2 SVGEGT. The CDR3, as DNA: TGTGCCAGCAGTTGGACGAGGGGAGGTCAGCCCCAGCATTTT. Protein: CASSWTRGGQPQHF.

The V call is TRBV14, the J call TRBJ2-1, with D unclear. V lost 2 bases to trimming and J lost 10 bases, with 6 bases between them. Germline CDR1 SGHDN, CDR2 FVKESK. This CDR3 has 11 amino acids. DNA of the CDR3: TGTGCCAGCAGCCAACGGCGGGAGCAGTTCTTC. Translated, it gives CASSQRREQFF. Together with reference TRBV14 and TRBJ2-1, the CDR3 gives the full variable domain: EAGVTQFPSHSVIEKGQTVTLRCDPISGHDNLYWYRRVMGKEIKFLLHFVKESKQDESGMPNNRFLAERTGGTYSTLKVQPAELEDSGVYFCASSQRREQFFGPGTRLTVL.